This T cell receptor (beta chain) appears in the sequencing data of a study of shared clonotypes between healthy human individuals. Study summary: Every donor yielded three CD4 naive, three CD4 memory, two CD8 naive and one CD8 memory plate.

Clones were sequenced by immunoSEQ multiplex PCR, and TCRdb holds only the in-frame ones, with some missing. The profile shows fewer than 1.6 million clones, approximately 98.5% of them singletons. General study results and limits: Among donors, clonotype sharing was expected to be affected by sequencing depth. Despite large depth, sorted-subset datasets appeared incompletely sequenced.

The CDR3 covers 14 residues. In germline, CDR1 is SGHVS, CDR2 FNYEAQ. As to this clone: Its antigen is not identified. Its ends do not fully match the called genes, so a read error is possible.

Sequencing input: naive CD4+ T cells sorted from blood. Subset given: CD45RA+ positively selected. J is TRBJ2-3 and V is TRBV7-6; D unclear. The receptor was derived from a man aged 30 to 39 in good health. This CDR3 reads CASNLDPGTDTQYF. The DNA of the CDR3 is TGTGCCAGCAACTTAGATCCGGGCACAGATACGCAGTATTTT.